This TCR beta chain is from a study of cytomegalovirus exposure and HLA in healthy donors. Overall study results and limits: Researchers left out some V segments, among them TRBV6-2 and TRBV6-3, as indistinguishable. A later analysis showed TCR association rates differing by HLA locus, peaking at DRB1 and lowest at HLA-C.

PCR used 60 Vbeta primers and 13 Jbeta primers. Clones were sequenced by immunoSEQ multiplex PCR, and TCRdb holds only the in-frame ones, with some missing. Among around 130,000 clones listed, about 80% were seen once. On this clone itself: Its antigen is still unknown.

The J segment lost 1 base and the V segment lost 2 bases, leaving 3 bases of the junction unmatched. CDR3 length: 15 amino acids. The germline CDR1 and CDR2 sequences are SGHNT and YYREEE (reference sequence). The clonotype was recovered from a girl aged 2-10 years in good health and CMV-seronegative. V is TRBV5-4 and J is TRBJ2-3; 8 bases are a match to TRBD2. The sample consisted of PBMCs. The CDR3 sequence is CASSLAGVGTDTQYF. As DNA, the CDR3 is TGTGCCAGCAGCTTAGCGGGGGTGGGCACAGATACGCAGTATTTT.